The clone carrying this T cell receptor beta chain turned up a few times. The antigen remains undetermined. The trim removed 4 bases at V and 8 bases at J, leaving 8 bases unmatched. This CDR3 region has 15 residues. Germline lookup yields CDR1 SGHVS and CDR2 FQNEAQ. This specimen comes from a study of cytomegalovirus exposure and HLA in healthy donors. Points from the study as a whole: Reports credit the classifier with highly specific, highly sensitive diagnosis of cytomegalovirus status. Across HLA loci, a later analysis found differing TCR association rates, with DRB1 most and HLA-C fewest.

PCR used 60 Vbeta primers and 13 Jbeta primers. Sequencing used immunoSEQ multiplex PCR; TCRdb keeps in-frame clones, though not all of them. The data hold 100,000 to 150,000 clones, with 75% to 80% observed a single time. The chain joins TRBV7-8 to TRBJ2-1; 10 bases align to TRBD2. This clonotype originated in a man aged 40-49 years in good health and CMV-seronegative. Sequenced: PBMCs. CDR3 sequence (DNA): TGTGCCAGCAGCTCACCGGGACTAGCGTCCGATGAGCAGTTCTTC. It translates to CASSSPGLASDEQFF.